In this sample, the clone carrying this T cell receptor beta chain turned up a few times. CDR3 length equals 16 residues. The germline V gene encodes CDR1 MNHNS and CDR2 SASEGT. The trim removed 4 bases at V and 4 bases at J, leaving 10 bases unmatched. This sample was taken from a study of blood T cells in healthy people across ages. Primed by a sample-barcoded 5' primer and a J-beta primer mix, a second PCR proceeded for about 7 to 11 cycles. Each of the samples gave a minimum of 2.5 million paired-end reads that contained CDR3. TCRdb analysed the 5' RACE reads with MiXCR anew, one entry per CDR3 protein. This table holds over a million distinct CDR3 sequences, less than 25% found once. Another study also made use of these data, one on T cells of mothers and their children. That report notes: Second-round PCR products received sample barcodes and 2-4 random nucleotides from the M1S primer. The yield was over 8.5 million TCR beta CDR3 reads from each mother and a few million from each child. Whether related or unrelated, pairs show similar shaping of TCR recombination output by thymic selection.

Source material: blood. The receptor comes from a girl aged 2 to 10 in good health. The V and J genes are TRBV6-1 and TRBJ2-7, with 10 bases identical to TRBD1. DNA for the CDR3: TGTGCCAGCAGTGCGACCGGGACAGGGGTCCCTTACGAGCAGTACTTC. Its protein is CASSATGTGVPYEQYF.